This T cell receptor beta chain was identified in a study of blood T cell repertoires in COVID-19 (dated by TCRdb to between 2020 and 2021). Regarding the study in general: The collaborator samples originated in the United States, Italy and Spain and spanned the acute and convalescent phases of COVID-19. The prospective study material was composed of cDNA or gDNA derived from T cells, B-cell-depleted T cells, or PBMCs. Subjects who had been exposed to COVID-19, were actively infected with it, or had recovered from it provided the deeply sampled blood TCRbeta repertoires that made up the dataset. The repertoires were released in a freely available public database intended as a resource for research on the immune response to SARS-CoV-2. Samples came from the ongoing ImmuneRACE study (first 160 participants) plus 1,254 subjects from 6 global collaborators. The sample metadata nearly always contained a de-identified subject ID, COVID-19 status, age in years and sex. Where HLA class I and class II types were available, the types were taken from metadata supplied by the sample provider, not from assay-based typing.

In the germline V gene (reference sequence), CDR1 corresponds to LNHDA and CDR2 to SQIVND. Taken from cysteine to phenylalanine, the CDR3 has 16 residues. The read is trimmed to its CDR3 DNA, 48 bases read in frame from base 1. V drops 5 bases and J drops 1 base, leaving 17 bases in between. One collaborating source in Seattle enrolled patients while the patients were actively infected and followed the patients over time throughout the course of disease. Each collaborating institution followed its own protocols to collect whole blood in K2EDTA tubes. For TCRbeta analysis, collaborators shipped samples as frozen whole blood, isolated PBMCs, or DNA extracted from either of those sample types. The paper as a whole reports these results and caveats: The quantity of clinical and demographic metadata differed by source and by participant and was supplied without curation.

As for this clone: Its antigen is currently not known. Per-base qualities were not stored, and no clone one base away is much larger.

TCRbeta CDR3 regions were amplified from genomic DNA by means of the immunoSEQ Assay, a bias-controlled multiplex PCR. The published analysis was carried out like this. The number of nucleated cells in each sample was estimated from the amplification of reference gene primers within the assay. To quantify the absolute abundance of each unique TCRbeta CDR3 rearrangement, sequence reads were collapsed and filtered. Productive Simpson clonality was computed per sample as the square root of Simpson's diversity index over productive rearrangements. In its TCRdb copy, this immuneACCESS table keeps in-frame sequences only and misses some clones. Where compared with another copy, unresolved V genes explain less than half of these, and the others have no known cause. V and J calls and clone size are as listed in that table; D and trimming were resolved from the DNA. The sample table records roughly 340,000 clones; about 90% of these occur just once. The leading ten clones occupy about 6.3% of the sample.

This chain joins TRBV19 to TRBJ2-5, with TRBD1 as a weak D call on 6 bases. The clonotype originates from a woman in her forties or fifties with COVID-19, enrolled during active disease. Material: peripheral blood. The DNA sequence is given as TGTGCCAGTAGTGGGGGCTGGGGGCTGACCCAAGAGACCCAGTACTTC. Its amino acids are CASSGGWGLTQETQYF.